A single sample is the source of the 29 T cell receptor beta chains below, sequenced in a study of patients and donors after allogeneic stem cell transplantation. TCRdb ran MiXCR on the RT-PCR reads and lists one entry per CDR3 protein. The data contain about a million distinct CDR3 sequences, about a sixth of them singletons. Sample: blood, either unsorted or a sorted T cell fraction (not recorded which). All receptors derive from a human donor who was either an allogeneic HSCT recipient or a stem cell or donor lymphocyte infusion donor (not recorded which). It is not recorded whose cells these are; they may come from a transplant donor.

The chain joins TRBV7-9 to TRBJ1-1, with 7 positions matching TRBD1. J gave up 2 bases and V 5 bases, and 8 bases lay outside the gene matches. The CDR3 extends over 15 amino acids. The V gene's germline CDR1 is SEHNR and CDR2 FQNEAQ (reference sequence). CDR3 sequence (DNA): TGTGCCAGCAGCCCTCCTCGACAGGGAAACACTGAAGCTTTCTTT. It translates to CASSPPRQGNTEAFF.

This chain links TRBV7-9 with TRBJ2-7; D may be TRBD1 or TRBD2 (7 bases each). Germline CDR1 and CDR2: SEHNR and FQNEAQ (reference sequence). This CDR3 contains 16 residues. Trimming took 4 bases from V and 6 from J, leaving 22 bases between them. The CDR3 is CASSSKAATGTTEQYF. CDR3 coding DNA: TGTGCCAGCAGCTCCAAGGCGGCGACAGGGACTACCGAGCAGTACTTC.

The chain links TRBV6-7 to TRBJ1-4; unclear D gene. TRBV6-7 counts as an open reading frame of uncertain function. This CDR3 is built from 12 residues. The ends were cut back, 8 bases at V and 10 bases at J, with 14 bases in the middle. CDR3 protein: CASPTVAGKLFF. The DNA for the CDR3 is TGTGCCAGCCCAACCGTCGCGGGAAAACTGTTTTTT.

This sequence joins TRBV6-5 and TRBJ2-1; tentatively, D is TRBD1 (5 bases). Germline V gene data show CDR1 as MNHEY and CDR2 as SVGAGI. The CDR3 contains 12 residues. V lost 6 bases and J 5 bases, leaving 8 bases between the germline ends. The CDR3 region is CASRAGNNEQFF. The CDR3 DNA reads as TGTGCCAGCAGGGCAGGGAACAATGAGCAGTTCTTC.

The sample holds many counts of this clonotype. The chain employs TRBV5-1 and TRBJ2-1, with TRBD2 matching over 11 bases. This CDR3 has 16 residues. The junction had 10 bases not matched to a gene; V was cut back by 2 bases and J by 9 bases. Germline V CDR1 and CDR2: SGHRS, YFSETQ. The DNA for the CDR3 is TGCGCCAGCAGCTTTCGGGATAGCGGGGGGGACAGTGAGCAGTTCTTC. It specifies CASSFRDSGGDSEQFF. The full variable domain, with the rest looked up from reference TRBV5-1 and TRBJ2-1, is KAGVTQTPRYLIKTRGQQVTLSCSPISGHRSVSWYQQTPGQGLQFLFEYFSETQRNKGNFPGRFSGRQFSNSRSEMNVSTLELGDSALYLCASSFRDSGGDSEQFFGPGTRLTVL.

This chain joins TRBV20-1 and TRBJ1-5; 8 nucleotides agree with TRBD1. Trimming removed 5 bases from V and 7 bases from J; junction bases left unmatched: 13. This CDR3 has 15 amino acids. Per the germline V gene, CDR1 is DFQATT and CDR2 is SNEGSKA (reference sequence). The CDR3 region is CSAVLTQGAKQPQHF. The CDR3 DNA reads as TGCAGTGCTGTCTTGACGCAGGGGGCAAAACAGCCCCAGCATTTT.

The CDR3 DNA is TGTGCCAGCAGGGGACAGGGACTCTATGGCTACACCTTC. Translated: CASRGQGLYGYTF. The chain joins TRBV12-3 or TRBV12-4 to TRBJ1-2, with 9 bases matching TRBD1. The CDR3 covers 13 residues. Losses at the gene ends were 6 bases for V and 4 bases for J; bases not matched to a gene: 3.

This clonotype showed up just once. The chain is built from TRBV2 and TRBJ2-7, with a tentative D call TRBD2 (6 bases). The CDR3 is 12 amino acids. The germline V gene encodes CDR1 SNHLY and CDR2 FYNNEI. Trimming took 8 bases from V and 6 from J, leaving 14 bases between them. The CDR3 loop reads CASLRRGGEQYF. The DNA of the CDR3 is TGTGCCAGCCTAAGAAGGGGAGGCGAGCAGTACTTC.

This chain links TRBV7-2 with TRBJ1-2; D is unclear. The germline V gene encodes CDR1 SGHTA and CDR2 FQGNSA. The CDR3 spans 14 residues. V was clipped by 1 base and J by 0 bases, with 6 bases between them. In nucleotides, the CDR3 is TGTGCCAGCAGCTTAGTTAACACTAACTATGGCTACACCTTC. Translated, it gives CASSLVNTNYGYTF.

This clonotype has only a few counts. The genes are TRBV4-3 and TRBJ2-1; 10 bases line up with TRBD1. Germline CDR1 reads LGHNA; CDR2 reads YSLEER. Trimming removed 6 bases from V and 10 bases from J; junction bases left unmatched: 9. The length of the CDR3 is 14 residues. CDR3 sequence reads: CASRGTGVAEEQFF. CDR3 in DNA: TGCGCCAGCAGGGGGACAGGGGTTGCGGAGGAGCAGTTCTTC.

The rearrangement links TRBV24-1 to TRBJ2-2; D is perhaps TRBD1 (6 bases). This CDR3 region has 16 residues. Looked up from germline, CDR1 is KGHDR and CDR2 is SFDVKD. Trimming stripped 5 bases from V and 4 bases from J, with 16 bases between. CDR3 bases: TGTGCCACCAGTGCCGCCCCCCCCAGGGGCACCGGGGAGCTGTTTTTT. As protein: CATSAAPPRGTGELFF.

This sequence joins TRBV4-2 and TRBJ2-1; 9 bases align to TRBD2. The CDR3 is made up of 15 amino acids. Germline CDR1 reads LGHNA; CDR2 reads YNFKEQ. V lost 1 base to trimming and J lost 7 bases; unmatched junction nucleotides: 5. CDR3 in DNA: TGTGCCAGCAGCCAAGCCACTAGCGGGTTTAATGAGCAGTTCTTC. Translated: CASSQATSGFNEQFF.

This clonotype turned up a few times. The chain combines TRBV20-1 with TRBJ2-1; D call uncertain. The CDR3 contains 10 residues. The germline V gene encodes CDR1 DFQATT and CDR2 SNEGSKA (reference sequence). V dropped 6 bases and J dropped 7 bases, with 7 bases sitting between them. CDR3 in amino acids: CSAVNNEQFF. The DNA for the CDR3 is TGCAGTGCGGTGAATAATGAGCAGTTCTTC.

This clonotype has a handful of counts. The gene calls are TRBV7-9 and TRBJ1-2; the match to TRBD1 covers 7 bases. The CDR3 consists of 14 residues. From germline, CDR1 is SEHNR and CDR2 FQNEAQ (reference sequence). V lost 6 bases, J lost 4 bases, and 8 bases stayed unmatched. The CDR3 coding sequence is TGTGCCAGCAGACCCGAGGGGGCCTTCTATGGCTACACCTTC. Translating gives CASRPEGAFYGYTF.

This clonotype appeared a few times. The genes are TRBV25-1 and TRBJ1-1; D call uncertain. The CDR3 extends over 14 amino acids. The germline V and J ends were trimmed by 2 bases and 5 bases, with 12 bases remaining between them. Germline CDR1 is MGHDK and CDR2 is SYGVNS. The CDR3 DNA follows: TGTGCCAGCAGTGAAGTCGGGAAGAGGACTGAAGCTTTCTTT. Encoded protein: CASSEVGKRTEAFF.

This clonotype was detected a few times. The chain carries TRBV9 and TRBJ2-2; D tentatively fits TRBD1 or TRBD2 (5 bases each). The CDR3 is 16 amino acids. The V gene lost 4 bases and the J gene lost 7 bases, with 20 bases spanning the gap. In germline, CDR1 is SGDLS, CDR2 YYNGEE. The CDR3 nucleotides read TGTGCCAGCAGCACGGCCTCCGGGACGAGAGGCGGGGAGCTGTTTTTT. This sequence encodes CASSTASGTRGGELFF.

This rearrangement joins TRBV20-1 to TRBJ2-2, with TRBD2 as a possible D gene (5 bases). Germline V lookup: CDR1 DFQATT, CDR2 SNEGSKA (reference sequence). The CDR3 sequence is 15 residues long. Trimming shortened V by 2 bases and J by 5 bases, and 15 bases separated the two germline ends. Here the CDR3 reads CSARSGTRTTGELFF. The CDR3 nucleotides are TGCAGTGCTAGATCGGGAACTAGAACGACCGGGGAGCTGTTTTTT.

Only a few counts were recorded for this clonotype. V and J are TRBV29-1 and TRBJ1-2; a weak D match, TRBD1 (5 bases). The CDR3 contains 15 residues. Trimming removed 2 bases at V and 2 bases at J, with 15 bases between. The V gene's germline CDR1 is SQVTM and CDR2 ANQGSEA. CDR3 loop: CSVEHRDGQNYGYTF. As DNA, the CDR3 is TGCAGCGTTGAACACCGGGACGGACAAAACTATGGCTACACCTTC.

This clonotype was seen only a few times. The chain joins TRBV5-5 to TRBJ1-2, with unresolved D. This CDR3 is built from 15 residues. Germline CDR1 and CDR2: SGHKS and YYEKEE (reference sequence). V was trimmed by 0 bases and J by 5 bases, leaving 14 bases between them. CDR3 bases: TGTGCCAGCAGCTTGGTGCCGACATCTAGGTATGGCTACACCTTC. It is translated as CASSLVPTSRYGYTF.

This clonotype occurred many times. The V call is TRBV6-1, the J call TRBJ2-1; D is unresolved. The germline V gene encodes CDR1 MNHNS and CDR2 SASEGT. This CDR3 has 13 amino acids. Trimming pared 2 bases from V and 1 base from J, leaving 3 bases between. CDR3 sequence reads: CASSETSYNEQFF. DNA for the CDR3: TGTGCCAGCAGTGAAACATCCTACAATGAGCAGTTCTTC.

The chain couples TRBV5-5 to TRBJ2-7, with a weak D call TRBD1 (5 bases). V lost 2 bases and J 6 bases, leaving 12 bases between the germline ends. The CDR3 totals 13 residues. The germline CDR1 and CDR2 sequences are SGHKS and YYEKEE (reference sequence). CDR3 bases: TGTGCCAGCAGCTTCGGGTCAGGGTCCGAGCAGTACTTC. Translation gives CASSFGSGSEQYF.

Many counts were recorded for this clonotype. This chain joins TRBV12-5 and TRBJ1-1; weak D call: TRBD1 (5 bases). This CDR3 spans 12 amino acids. V shed 0 bases and J shed 7 bases, with 6 bases lying between them. The germline V gene has CDR1 LGHNT and CDR2 FRNRAP. Here the CDR3 reads CASGLVTVEAFF. CDR3 DNA: TGTGCTAGTGGTTTGGTGACAGTTGAAGCTTTCTTT.

V is TRBV12-3 or TRBV12-4 and J is TRBJ2-3, with a tentative D call TRBD2 (5 bases). This CDR3 comprises 15 residues. V shed 7 bases and J shed 4 bases, with 18 bases lying between them. DNA for the CDR3: TGTGCCAGCATACGGGAAGGCCCGAGGGCAGATACGCAGTATTTT. Translating gives CASIREGPRADTQYF.

The V and J genes are TRBV6-5 and TRBJ2-3; TRBD2 matches at 8 bases. This CDR3 has 16 residues. The germline gives CDR1 MNHEY, CDR2 SVGAGI. V trimming: 0 bases; J trimming: 3 bases; junction bases outside the gene matches: 5. CDR3 coding DNA: TGTGCCAGCAGTTACTCAGACCAGCGGGGGACAGATACGCAGTATTTT. Translating it yields CASSYSDQRGTDTQYF.

At least ten counts were recorded for this clonotype. The rearrangement uses TRBV29-1 and TRBJ1-2, with a weak D call TRBD1 (6 bases). Germline loops: CDR1 SQVTM, CDR2 ANQGSEA. The CDR3 consists of 11 residues. The V gene lost 7 bases and the J gene lost 7 bases, with 13 bases spanning the gap. This chain's CDR3 is CSGQQGRGYTF. DNA for the CDR3: TGCAGCGGTCAACAGGGTCGTGGCTACACCTTC. Looking up the rest from reference TRBV29-1 and TRBJ1-2 gives the full variable domain: SAVISQKPSRDICQRGTSLTIQCQVDSQVTMMFWYRQQPGQSLTLIATANQGSEATYESGFVIDKFPISRPNLTFSTLTVSNMSPEDSSIYLCSGQQGRGYTFGSGTRLTVV.

The rearrangement uses TRBV7-9 and TRBJ1-3, with a weak D call TRBD1 (5 bases). The ends were cut back, 8 bases at V and 0 bases at J, with 20 bases in the middle. The CDR3 has 17 amino acids. In germline, CDR1 is SEHNR, CDR2 FQNEAQ (reference sequence). The CDR3 coding sequence is TGTGCCAGCGGATATACTACAGGCAGGCTCTCTGGAAACACCATATATTTT. This translates into CASGYTTGRLSGNTIYF. Together with reference TRBV7-9 and TRBJ1-3, the CDR3 gives the full variable domain: DTGVSQNPRHKITKRGQNVTFRCDPISEHNRLYWYRQTLGQGPEFLTYFQNEAQLEKSRLLSDRFSAERPKGSFSTLEIQRTEQGDSAMYLCASGYTTGRLSGNTIYFGEGSWLTVV.

This clonotype has only a few counts. This chain joins TRBV7-3 and TRBJ2-2, with 10 bases aligning to TRBD1. The CDR3 totals 16 residues. V gave up 1 base and J gave up 6 bases; unmatched junction bases: 5. Per the germline V gene, CDR1 is SGHTA and CDR2 is FQGTGA. The CDR3 bases are TGTGCCAGCAGCTTAAAAACAGGGACAGGGGCCGGGGAGCTGTTTTTT. Protein: CASSLKTGTGAGELFF.

The chain combines TRBV29-1 with TRBJ1-2; D is ambiguous. CDR1 and CDR2 from the germline V gene are SQVTM and ANQGSEA. Trimming took off 3 bases at V and 4 bases at J, with 9 bases between the two ends. CDR3 size: 12 residues. This CDR3 is CSVEHKSYGYTF. CDR3 bases: TGCAGCGTTGAGCACAAATCCTATGGCTACACCTTC.

The gene calls are TRBV2 and TRBJ2-1, with D perhaps TRBD2 (6 bases). V was trimmed by 5 bases and J by 12 bases, leaving 26 bases between them. CDR3 size: 16 residues. Germline V gene lookup returns CDR1 SNHLY and CDR2 FYNNEI. The DNA of the CDR3 is TGTGCCAGCAGTCCCCCTAGCGATAGGCGTAACCAGGGGCAGTTCTTC. As protein: CASSPPSDRRNQGQFF.